The next 21 T cell receptor beta chains were all read from a single sample in a study of CD8+CD57+ T cells in acquired aplastic anemia. TCR beta VDJ and CDR3 profiling used genomic DNA as template. Each CDR3 protein is one row after TCRdb ran MiXCR on the reads. The sample holds about 210,000 distinct CDR3 sequences, around 60% seen once. What was sequenced was sorted CD4+, CD8+, or CD8+CD57+ T cells (not recorded which) from PBMCs. These receptors all stem from a human donor in good health.

This clonotype was counted at least ten times. The rearrangement uses TRBV6-1 and TRBJ2-5, with a tentative D call TRBD2 (6 bases). The CDR3 consists of 15 residues. From germline, CDR1 is MNHNS and CDR2 SASEGT. V was clipped by 4 bases and J by 8 bases, with 20 bases between them. The CDR3 DNA sequence: TGTGCCAGCAGTGGGGGGACTCCGGGTGGGGTTACCCAGTACTTC. Its protein product is CASSGGTPGGVTQYF.

The rearrangement uses TRBV7-8 and TRBJ2-7; D is possibly TRBD1 or TRBD2 (5 bases each). The CDR3 sequence is 19 residues long. Germline V lookup: CDR1 SGHVS, CDR2 FQNEAQ. V lost 5 bases to trimming and J lost 7 bases, with 33 bases between them. CDR3 coding DNA: TGTGCCAGCAGCCTTCGGGCCCTCCGGGCCGGGACGGCGGAAGGAGAGCAGTACTTC. This gives the protein CASSLRALRAGTAEGEQYF.

This clonotype was picked up a small number of times. The chain links TRBV10-3 to TRBJ1-2, with 7 bases identical to TRBD1. There are 16 residues in the CDR3. In germline, CDR1 is ENHRY, CDR2 SYGVKD. The junction had 6 bases not matched to a gene; V was cut back by 0 bases and J by 2 bases. The CDR3 coding sequence is TGTGCCATCAGTGAGTCTTCAGTGACAGGGAACTATGGCTACACCTTC. Translation: CAISESSVTGNYGYTF.

This sequence joins TRBV7-9 and TRBJ1-6; a weak D match, TRBD1 (6 bases). This CDR3 comprises 14 residues. Germline values: CDR1 SEHNR, CDR2 FQNEAQ (reference sequence). Trimming stripped 5 bases from V and 8 bases from J, with 13 bases between. The CDR3 spells CASSRTVIDSPLHF. The CDR3 nucleotides read TGTGCCAGCAGCCGGACAGTGATCGATTCACCCCTCCACTTT.

This clonotype has more than one count but fewer than ten. The rearrangement links TRBV6-5 to TRBJ2-7, with no clear D. Deletions cut 0 bases from V and 3 bases from J, with 15 bases between. Germline V gene sequence: CDR1 MNHEY, CDR2 SVGAGI. The CDR3 totals 16 residues. The CDR3 bases are TGTGCCAGCAGTTACTCGACTCCGGGCGATGGCTACGAGCAGTACTTC. It is translated as CASSYSTPGDGYEQYF.

This clonotype was seen just once. This chain connects TRBV7-9 to TRBJ1-5, with D perhaps matching TRBD1 (6 bases). Germline CDR1 SEHNR, CDR2 FQNEAQ (reference sequence). V lost 4 bases and J 4 bases, leaving 11 bases between the germline ends. CDR3 length equals 14 residues. CDR3 bases: TGTGCCAGCAGCTCGGGGGCCTGGAATCAGCCCCAGCATTTT. It codes for CASSSGAWNQPQHF.

CDR3 region: CASSIPGRAVETQYF. CDR3 DNA sequence: TGTGCCAGTAGTATTCCGGGACGAGCAGTCGAGACCCAGTACTTC. The V gene is TRBV19, the J gene TRBJ2-5; perhaps D is TRBD1 or TRBD2 (5 bases each). V lost 3 bases and J lost 5, with 16 bases in between. The CDR3 contains 15 residues. CDR1 and CDR2 from the germline V gene are LNHDA and SQIVND (reference sequence).

A note on this clonotype: The DNA is omitted, as the CDR3 cannot be located on it reliably, and the CDR3 follows TCRdb's listing. J is TRBJ1-2 and V is TRBV11-3; the table assigns TRBD1, which was not confirmed against the DNA. CDR1 is SGHNT, CDR2 YENEEA, per germline. The CDR3 spans 18 amino acids, including both terminal residues. The CDR3 protein is CADPRGDPVLRANYGYTF.

The chain has TRBV7-3 and TRBJ2-7, with a tentative D call TRBD2 (6 bases). Germline values: CDR1 SGHTA, CDR2 FQGTGA. There are 14 residues in the CDR3. Trimming stripped 2 bases from V and 6 bases from J, with 14 bases between. CDR3 in DNA: TGTGCCAGCAGCTTAGATTTAAAGGGAGGCGAGCAGTACTTC. It codes for CASSLDLKGGEQYF.

This rearrangement joins TRBV27 to TRBJ1-1; the match to TRBD1 covers 8 bases. This CDR3 is 14 amino acids long. Germline V CDR1 and CDR2: MNHEY, SMNVEV (reference sequence). V trimming: 3 bases; J trimming: 5 bases; junction bases outside the gene matches: 5. The CDR3 sequence: CASSLTGAATEAFF. CDR3 DNA sequence: TGTGCCAGCAGTTTGACAGGGGCTGCGACTGAAGCTTTCTTT.

This clonotype was recorded at least ten times. The chain has TRBV5-4 and TRBJ2-7; maybe TRBD2 (5 bases). The V gene lost 0 bases and the J gene lost 3 bases, with 13 bases spanning the gap. The CDR3 is made up of 15 amino acids. Germline V lookup: CDR1 SGHNT, CDR2 YYREEE (reference sequence). CDR3 DNA sequence: TGTGCCAGCAGCTTGGGACGGGGAGCGTACTACGAGCAGTACTTC. Protein: CASSLGRGAYYEQYF.

This clonotype was detected only a few times. The chain employs TRBV6-2 or TRBV6-3 and TRBJ2-5; 9 nucleotides agree with TRBD1. The J segment lost 5 bases and the V segment lost 2 bases, leaving 6 bases of the junction unmatched. Germline V gene lookup returns CDR1 MNHEY and CDR2 SVGEGT. The CDR3 is made up of 15 amino acids. CDR3 DNA: TGTGCCAGCAGTTACCCGGGACAGGGTGTGGAGACCCAGTACTTC. Amino acids: CASSYPGQGVETQYF.

The chain is built from TRBV7-3 and TRBJ2-2; D call uncertain. Germline V gene data show CDR1 as SGHTA and CDR2 as FQGTGA. The CDR3 length is 12 residues. Trimming removed 5 bases from V and 7 bases from J, with 8 bases in between. CDR3 bases: TGTGCCAGCAGCCACAACGGCGGGGAGCTGTTTTTT. Amino acid sequence: CASSHNGGELFF.

This clonotype occurred a few times. This sequence joins TRBV20-1 and TRBJ2-7; the match to TRBD2 covers 9 bases. The V gene end was trimmed by 6 bases and the J gene end by 6 bases; junction bases not matched to a gene: 18. Germline assignment: CDR1 DFQATT and CDR2 SNEGSKA (reference sequence). This CDR3 has 16 residues. The CDR3 sequence: CSASSYSGGGASEQYF. The CDR3 DNA follows: TGCAGTGCCAGCAGTTACTCAGGCGGGGGGGCCTCCGAGCAGTACTTC.

The chain recombines TRBV20-1 with TRBJ1-1; 7 bases match TRBD1. The V gene end was trimmed by 3 bases and the J gene end by 11 bases; junction bases not matched to a gene: 6. CDR1 and CDR2 from the germline V gene are DFQATT and SNEGSKA (reference sequence). The CDR3 sequence is 11 residues long. CDR3 DNA: TGCAGTGCTAGTGGACAGGTCGGGGCTTTCTTT. The encoded protein is CSASGQVGAFF.

The chain is built from TRBV20-1 and TRBJ2-7, with 8 bases that match TRBD1. J gave up 8 bases and V 3 bases, and 21 bases lay outside the gene matches. CDR3 length: 17 amino acids. Looked up from germline, CDR1 is DFQATT and CDR2 is SNEGSKA (reference sequence). CDR3 DNA: TGCAGTGCTAGGGAACCTGGACAGGGAGAGTATCAGCCCCAGCAGTACTTC. This sequence encodes CSAREPGQGEYQPQQYF.

This chain links TRBV5-1 with TRBJ2-3; D gene unclear. With 6 bases removed from V and 1 base from J, the gap between germline ends came to 9 bases. Germline V gene sequence: CDR1 SGHRS, CDR2 YFSETQ. The CDR3 sequence is 13 residues long. CDR3 sequence (DNA): TGCGCCAGCATGGCATCCGGCACAGATACGCAGTATTTT. Encoded protein: CASMASGTDTQYF.

The count of this clonotype is one. The chain uses TRBV14 and TRBJ2-7; a possible D gene is TRBD2 (6 bases). The CDR3 contains 14 residues. Germline assignment: CDR1 SGHDN and CDR2 FVKESK. V lost 2 bases and J lost 2, with 10 bases in between. The CDR3 coding sequence is TGTGCCAGCAGCCAATTGCGGGGTACCTACGAGCAGTACTTC. Translation: CASSQLRGTYEQYF.

This clonotype was found a few times. V is TRBV25-1 and J is TRBJ2-7, with D tentatively TRBD1 or TRBD2 (5 bases each). CDR1 and CDR2 from the germline V gene are MGHDK and SYGVNS. The V and J ends lost 5 bases and 6 bases respectively, with 23 bases between them. The CDR3 covers 16 residues. This chain's CDR3 is CASSFPVGDMIGEQYF. The CDR3 DNA reads as TGTGCCAGCAGTTTCCCGGTGGGGGATATGATAGGCGAGCAGTACTTC.

The gene calls are TRBV20-1 and TRBJ2-7; TRBD2 agrees at 10 bases. Per germline, CDR1 DFQATT and CDR2 SNEGSKA (reference sequence). Trimming cost V 6 bases and J 0 bases; bases outside gene matches: 8. The CDR3 runs to 15 residues. CDR3 nucleotides: TGCAGTGCCCGCGGTAGCGGGGGGAGCTCCTACGAGCAGTACTTC. Translation: CSARGSGGSSYEQYF.

The sample holds many counts of this clonotype. CDR3 in DNA: TGTGCCAGCAGCCCCCGGGACGCCGCCTACGAGCAGTACTTC. It is translated as CASSPRDAAYEQYF. The gene calls are TRBV7-9 and TRBJ2-7; D assignment may be TRBD1 or TRBD2 (5 bases each). The V gene's germline CDR1 is SEHNR and CDR2 FQNEAQ (reference sequence). V was trimmed by 5 bases and J by 2 bases, leaving 13 bases between them. The CDR3 spans 14 residues.